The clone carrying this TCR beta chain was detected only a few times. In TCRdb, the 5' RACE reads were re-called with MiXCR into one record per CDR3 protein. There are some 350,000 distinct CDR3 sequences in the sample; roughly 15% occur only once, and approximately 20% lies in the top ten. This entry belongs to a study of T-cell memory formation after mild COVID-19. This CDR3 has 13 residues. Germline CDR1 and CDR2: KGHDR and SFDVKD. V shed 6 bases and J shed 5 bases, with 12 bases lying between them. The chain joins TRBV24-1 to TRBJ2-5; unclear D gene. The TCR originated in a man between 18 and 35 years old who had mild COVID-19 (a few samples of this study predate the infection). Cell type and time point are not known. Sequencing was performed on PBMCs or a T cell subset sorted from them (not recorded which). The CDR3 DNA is TGTGCCACCAGTTTTGGGATTTTGGAGACCCAGTACTTC. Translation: CATSFGILETQYF.